The clone carrying this T cell receptor beta chain showed up many times. This sample is drawn from a study of patients and donors after allogeneic stem cell transplantation. CDR1 and CDR2 (germline): ENHRY, SYGVKD. V lost 5 bases, J lost 0 bases, and 14 bases lay in between. This CDR3 has 15 amino acids. MiXCR, run by TCRdb on the RT-PCR reads, gives a single entry per CDR3 protein. The table records approximately 430,000 distinct CDR3 sequences, under 20% of them present only once. This TCR was recovered from a human donor who was either an allogeneic HSCT recipient or a stem cell or donor lymphocyte infusion donor (not recorded which). It is not recorded whose cells these are; they may come from a transplant donor. The chain carries TRBV10-3 and TRBJ2-7; D gene unclear. The sequenced sample was blood, either unsorted or a sorted T cell fraction (not recorded which). CDR3: CAISPFQDDSYEQYF. Written as DNA, the CDR3 is TGTGCCATCAGTCCCTTTCAGGACGACTCCTACGAGCAGTACTTC.